This T cell receptor (beta chain) comes out of a study of shared clonotypes between healthy human individuals. Using immunoSEQ multiplex PCR, the repertoire was profiled, and TCRdb retains in-frame clones only, with some absent. The sample comprises over a million clones, about 98.5% of which are singletons, and over 0.3% rests with the top ten. The ends lost 3 bases at V and 8 bases at J; junction bases unmatched: 9. There are 14 residues in the CDR3. Per germline, CDR1 GTSNPN and CDR2 SVGIG (reference sequence). The gene calls are TRBV30 and TRBJ2-1; TRBD1 matches 8 bases. The receptor comes from a man younger than 45 in good health. Sequencing used naive CD4+ T cells sorted from blood. Subset here: CD45RA+ positively selected. DNA of the CDR3: TGTGCCTGGAGCGTGGCAGGGGGCTCGGATGAGCAGTTCTTC. The encoded protein is CAWSVAGGSDEQFF. Variable domain in full (rest from reference TRBV30 and TRBJ2-1): SQTIHQWPATLVQPVGSPLSLECTVEGTSNPNLYWYRQAAGRGLQLLFYSVGIGQISSEVPQNLSASRPQDRQFILSSKKLLLSDSGFYLCAWSVAGGSDEQFFGPGTRLTVL.